These 19 T cell receptor beta chains originate from one sample sequenced in a study of blood T cell repertoires in COVID-19. Using immunoSEQ multiplex PCR, the repertoire was profiled, and TCRdb retains in-frame clones only, with some absent. The sample has 70,000 to 95,000 clones, around four fifths seen once. The specimen sequenced was peripheral blood. Every receptor here comes from a woman in her seventies with active or convalescent COVID-19.

The rearrangement uses TRBV5-4 and TRBJ2-1; 9 bases fit TRBD2. Per the germline V gene, CDR1 is SGHNT and CDR2 is YYREEE (reference sequence). This CDR3 is built from 15 residues. V was pared by 0 bases and J by 5 bases, with 3 bases of the junction left unmatched. The CDR3 is CASSLAQRGDNEQFF. The CDR3 region has the DNA TGTGCCAGCAGCTTGGCCCAGCGGGGGGACAATGAGCAGTTCTTC.

This clone was seen just once. The chain combines TRBV7-2 with TRBJ2-2; no clear D. The CDR3 contains 13 residues. The germline V gene has CDR1 SGHTA and CDR2 FQGNSA. V lost 5 bases, J lost 2 bases, and 6 bases lay in between. CDR3 sequence: CASSLLNTGELFF. CDR3 DNA sequence: TGTGCCAGCAGCCTACTTAACACCGGGGAGCTGTTTTTT.

The table lists this clone with a few counts. The chain joins TRBV6-1 to TRBJ1-3; D is uncertain. The CDR3 sequence is 15 residues long. Trimming stripped 3 bases from V and 7 bases from J, with 16 bases between. CDR1 and CDR2 (germline): MNHNS, SASEGT. The CDR3 DNA is TGTGCCAGCAGTGACGGCCCTTCGACCGGGAACACCATATATTTT. It specifies CASSDGPSTGNTIYF.

This chain connects TRBV3-1 (or the pseudogene TRBV3-2) to TRBJ2-7; D possibly corresponds to TRBD2 (6 bases). CDR1 is LGHDT, CDR2 YNNKEL, per germline (reference sequence). The CDR3 totals 13 residues. V shed 0 bases and J shed 7 bases, with 10 bases lying between them. The CDR3: CASSQDRRGEQYF. CDR3 DNA: TGTGCCAGCAGCCAAGATAGGAGGGGAGAGCAGTACTTC.

The chain is built from TRBV7-2 and TRBJ2-3, with TRBD2 matching 7 bases. Germline-derived CDR1 and CDR2 are SGHTA and FQGNSA. Trimming removed 8 bases from V and 2 bases from J; junction bases left unmatched: 13. CDR3 length: 16 amino acids. The CDR3 loop reads CASPPVRGRNTDTQYF. The CDR3 DNA is TGTGCCAGCCCCCCTGTGCGGGGGAGAAACACAGATACGCAGTATTTT.

This clone was observed a handful of times. The gene calls are TRBV6-5 and TRBJ1-1, with 10 bases aligning to TRBD1. The CDR3 length is 14 residues. After removal of 6 bases from V and 6 bases from J, the junction contained 7 bases not matched to a gene. Germline V lookup: CDR1 MNHEY, CDR2 SVGAGI. This chain's CDR3 is CASRTDRGLAEAFF. The CDR3 coding sequence is TGTGCCAGCAGAACCGACAGGGGGCTGGCTGAAGCTTTCTTT.

This clone has only one observation. The J gene is TRBJ2-7, the V gene TRBV4-3, with TRBD1 matching 10 bases. V shed 4 bases, J shed 4 bases, and the junction held 4 bases outside the gene matches. This CDR3 has 14 residues. The germline V gene encodes CDR1 LGHNA and CDR2 YSLEER. The CDR3 sequence: CASSLRTGGYEQYF. The CDR3 nucleotides are TGCGCCAGCAGCCTAAGGACAGGGGGTTACGAGCAGTACTTC.

This chain links TRBV27 with TRBJ2-7; 10 bases map to TRBD1. The germline CDR1 and CDR2 sequences are MNHEY and SMNVEV (reference sequence). The CDR3 runs 15 residues. The J segment lost 3 bases and the V segment lost 0 bases, leaving 2 bases of the junction unmatched. The CDR3, as DNA: TGTGCCAGCAGTTTATCGCGGACAGGGGGCTACGAGCAGTACTTC. Translating it yields CASSLSRTGGYEQYF.

The chain employs TRBV5-1 and TRBJ1-1; the match to TRBD1 covers 8 bases. In germline, CDR1 is SGHRS, CDR2 YFSETQ. This CDR3 contains 13 residues. The ends lost 3 bases at V and 5 bases at J; junction bases unmatched: 3. The chain's CDR3 is CASSSGGWTEAFF. The DNA of the CDR3 is TGCGCCAGCAGCTCAGGGGGCTGGACTGAAGCTTTCTTT.

The chain is built from TRBV10-2 and TRBJ2-5; D possibly corresponds to TRBD2 (7 bases). This CDR3 comprises 13 residues. Trimming shortened V by 6 bases and J by 4 bases, and 12 bases separated the two germline ends. Germline V gene data show CDR1 as WSHSY and CDR2 as SAAADI. CDR3 coding DNA: TGCGCCAGCAGGGGGGGGGCCGTAGAGACCCAGTACTTC. Its protein is CASRGGAVETQYF.

This rearrangement joins TRBV6-1 to TRBJ2-7, with TRBD1 matching 8 bases. The V gene's germline CDR1 is MNHNS and CDR2 SASEGT. Trimming took 2 bases from V and 0 from J; bases not matched to a gene: 3. This CDR3 contains 15 residues. The chain's CDR3 is CASSEKGTGSYEQYF. CDR3 bases: TGTGCCAGCAGTGAAAAGGGGACAGGCTCCTACGAGCAGTACTTC.

The table lists this clone with a count of one. V is TRBV18 and J is TRBJ1-2; a possible D gene is TRBD1 (6 bases). The CDR3 runs 15 residues. Germline V CDR1 and CDR2: KGHSH, LQKENI. Trimming left V 2 bases short and J 0 bases short, with 10 bases between. The CDR3 nucleotides read TGTGCCAGCTCACCAGTAGGACAGCCTAACTATGGCTACACCTTC. Translation: CASSPVGQPNYGYTF.

This chain joins TRBV7-2 and TRBJ2-5; 8 nucleotides line up with TRBD1. This CDR3 is built from 16 residues. Per germline, CDR1 SGHTA and CDR2 FQGNSA. V was clipped by 4 bases and J by 0 bases; unmatched bases: 7. DNA for the CDR3: TGTGCCAGCAGCTATGGACAGGGATGGAACCAAGAGACCCAGTACTTC. Its translation is CASSYGQGWNQETQYF. The whole variable domain, remainder taken from reference TRBV7-2 and TRBJ2-5, is GAGVSQSPSNKVTEKGKDVELRCDPISGHTALYWYRQSLGQGLEFLIYFQGNSAPDKSGLPSDRFSAERTGGSVSTLTIQRTQQEDSAVYLCASSYGQGWNQETQYFGPGTRLLVL.

This clone was observed a few times. This rearrangement joins TRBV24-1 to TRBJ2-5; D not resolved. The CDR3 consists of 17 residues. V lost 3 bases, J lost 1 base, and 17 bases lay in between. The germline CDR1 and CDR2 sequences are KGHDR and SFDVKD. CDR3 in DNA: TGTGCCACCAGTGATGTGAGAGGATCCTCCCCCCAAGAGACCCAGTACTTC. Its protein is CATSDVRGSSPQETQYF.

The chain recombines TRBV28 with TRBJ1-3, with D unresolved. The germline gives CDR1 MDHEN, CDR2 SYDVKM. V lost 6 bases, J lost 6 bases, and 12 bases lay in between. The CDR3 is 13 amino acids. The CDR3 sequence is CASSSGAINTIYF. In DNA, the CDR3 is TGTGCCAGCAGCTCCGGAGCGATAAACACCATATATTTT.

J is TRBJ2-2 and V is TRBV6-5; the D is unclear. This CDR3 is built from 13 residues. Trimming stripped 6 bases from V and 5 bases from J, with 10 bases between. The germline gives CDR1 MNHEY, CDR2 SVGAGI. DNA of the CDR3: TGTGCCAGCAGCACACAGAAGACCGGGGAGCTGTTTTTT. This encodes CASSTQKTGELFF.

This clone was seen only a few times. The chain carries TRBV11-1 and TRBJ2-7; weak D call: TRBD1 (6 bases). CDR3 length: 14 residues. CDR1 and CDR2 from the germline V gene are SGHAT and FQDESV (reference sequence). Trimming took 3 bases from V and 6 from J, leaving 15 bases between them. The CDR3 region is CASSFPSGVGEQYF. The CDR3 DNA sequence: TGTGCCAGCAGCTTCCCTTCAGGGGTTGGCGAGCAGTACTTC.

The chain has TRBV19 and TRBJ1-1; 11 bases fit TRBD1. Trimming at V came to 3 bases and at J to 1 base, leaving 4 bases not matched to a gene. This CDR3 has 16 amino acids. The germline CDR1 and CDR2 sequences are LNHDA and SQIVND (reference sequence). The CDR3 DNA sequence: TGTGCCAGTAGTATTTGGGACAGGGGGAGGAACACTGAAGCTTTCTTT. Its translation is CASSIWDRGRNTEAFF. Supplemented by reference TRBV19 and TRBJ1-1, the full variable domain reads DGGITQSPKYLFRKEGQNVTLSCEQNLNHDAMYWYRQDPGQGLRLIYYSQIVNDFQKGDIAEGYSVSREKKESFPLTVTSAQKNPTAFYLCASSIWDRGRNTEAFFGQGTRLTVV.

A single count supports this clone. This rearrangement joins TRBV29-1 to TRBJ2-7; perhaps TRBD1 as D (5 bases). The V end lost 4 bases, the J end lost 6 bases, and 10 bases lay between the germline ends. Germline CDR1 reads SQVTM; CDR2 reads ANQGSEA. The CDR3 is 11 amino acids. The CDR3 reads CSVGWGPEQYF. The CDR3, as DNA: TGCAGCGTTGGGTGGGGCCCCGAGCAGTACTTC.